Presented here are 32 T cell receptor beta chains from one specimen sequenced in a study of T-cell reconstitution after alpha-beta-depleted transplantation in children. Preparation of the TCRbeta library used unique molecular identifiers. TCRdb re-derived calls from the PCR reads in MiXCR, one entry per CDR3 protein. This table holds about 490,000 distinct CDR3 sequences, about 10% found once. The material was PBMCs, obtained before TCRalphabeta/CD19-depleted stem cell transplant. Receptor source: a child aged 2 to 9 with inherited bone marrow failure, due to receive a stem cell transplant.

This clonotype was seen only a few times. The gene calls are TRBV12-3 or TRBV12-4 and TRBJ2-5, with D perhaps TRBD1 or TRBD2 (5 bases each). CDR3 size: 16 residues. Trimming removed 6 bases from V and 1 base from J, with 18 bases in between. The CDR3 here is CASSQGVTPLQETQYF. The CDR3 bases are TGTGCCAGCAGCCAGGGAGTAACCCCCCTCCAAGAGACCCAGTACTTC.

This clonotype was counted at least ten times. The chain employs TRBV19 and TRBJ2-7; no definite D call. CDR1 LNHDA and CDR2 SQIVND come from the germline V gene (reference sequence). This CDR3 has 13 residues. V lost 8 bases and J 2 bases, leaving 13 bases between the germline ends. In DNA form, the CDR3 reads TGTGCCAGTTCCCCGGCGGTAACCTACGAGCAGTACTTC. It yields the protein CASSPAVTYEQYF.

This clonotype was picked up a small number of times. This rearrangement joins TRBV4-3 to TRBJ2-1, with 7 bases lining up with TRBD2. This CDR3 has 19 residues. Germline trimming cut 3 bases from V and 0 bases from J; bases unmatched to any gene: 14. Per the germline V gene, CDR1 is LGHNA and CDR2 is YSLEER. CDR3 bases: TGCGCCAGCAGCCACCCCTGGGAGGGCGCGGACTCCTCCTACAATGAGCAGTTCTTC. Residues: CASSHPWEGADSSYNEQFF.

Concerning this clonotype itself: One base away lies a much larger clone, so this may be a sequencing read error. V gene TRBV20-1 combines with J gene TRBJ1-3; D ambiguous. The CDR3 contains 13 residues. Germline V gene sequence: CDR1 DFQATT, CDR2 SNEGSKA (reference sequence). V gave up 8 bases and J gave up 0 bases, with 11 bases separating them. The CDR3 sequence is CSSISVSGNTIYF. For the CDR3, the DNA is TGCAGTTCTATATCTGTCTCTGGAAACACCATATATTTT.

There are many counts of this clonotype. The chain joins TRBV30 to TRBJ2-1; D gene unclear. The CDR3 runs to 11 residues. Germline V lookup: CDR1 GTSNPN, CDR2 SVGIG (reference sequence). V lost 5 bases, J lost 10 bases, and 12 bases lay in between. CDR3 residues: CAWGLVHEQFF. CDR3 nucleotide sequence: TGTGCCTGGGGGCTCGTCCACGAGCAGTTCTTC.

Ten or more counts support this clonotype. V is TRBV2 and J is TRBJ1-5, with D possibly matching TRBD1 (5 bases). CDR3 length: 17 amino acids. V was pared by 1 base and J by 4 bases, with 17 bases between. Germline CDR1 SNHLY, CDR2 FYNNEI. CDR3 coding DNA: TGTGCCAGCAGTGAAGGTTTAGGGGTCCCCTTTAATCAGCCCCAGCATTTT. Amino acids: CASSEGLGVPFNQPQHF.

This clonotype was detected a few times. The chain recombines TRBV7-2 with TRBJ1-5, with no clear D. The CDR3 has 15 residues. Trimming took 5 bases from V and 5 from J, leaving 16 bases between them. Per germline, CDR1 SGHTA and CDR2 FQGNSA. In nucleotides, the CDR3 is TGTGCCAGCAGCCACGGGCCGTTTGGGGATCAGCCCCAGCATTTT. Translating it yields CASSHGPFGDQPQHF.

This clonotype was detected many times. For the CDR3, the DNA is TGTGCCTGGGCAGGGGGCAGGGAGACCCAGTACTTC. It is translated as CAWAGGRETQYF. The rearrangement links TRBV30 to TRBJ2-5; 8 bases align to TRBD1. Germline CDR1 reads GTSNPN; CDR2 reads SVGIG (reference sequence). Trimming cost V 5 bases and J 5 bases; bases outside gene matches: 4. CDR3 length: 12 residues.

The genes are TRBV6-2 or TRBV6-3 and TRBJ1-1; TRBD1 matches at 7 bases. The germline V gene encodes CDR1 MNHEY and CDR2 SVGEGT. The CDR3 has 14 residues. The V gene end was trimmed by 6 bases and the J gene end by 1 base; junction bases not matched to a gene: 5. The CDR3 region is CASRYRGPNTEAFF. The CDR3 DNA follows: TGTGCCAGCAGATACAGGGGTCCGAACACTGAAGCTTTCTTT.

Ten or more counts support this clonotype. CDR3 sequence (DNA): TGCAGCGTTGAAGATTGGGGTGCCTACAATGAGCAGTTCTTC. This codes for CSVEDWGAYNEQFF. This sequence joins TRBV29-1 and TRBJ2-1; unclear D gene. Germline V gene data show CDR1 as SQVTM and CDR2 as ANQGSEA. With 0 bases removed from V and 2 bases from J, the gap between germline ends came to 8 bases. This CDR3 contains 14 residues.

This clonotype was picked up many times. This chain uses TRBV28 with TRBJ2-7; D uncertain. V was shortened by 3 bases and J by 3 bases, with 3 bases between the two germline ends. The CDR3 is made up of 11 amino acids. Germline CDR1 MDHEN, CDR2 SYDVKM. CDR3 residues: CASSFLYEQYF. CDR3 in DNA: TGTGCCAGCAGTTTCCTCTACGAGCAGTACTTC.

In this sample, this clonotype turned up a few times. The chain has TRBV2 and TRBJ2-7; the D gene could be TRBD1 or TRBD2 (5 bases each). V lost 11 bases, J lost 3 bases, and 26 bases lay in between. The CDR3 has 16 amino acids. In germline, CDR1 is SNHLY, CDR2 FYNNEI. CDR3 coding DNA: TGTGCCTGCACCGGGACGATCGGAAATTACAGCTACGAGCAGTACTTC. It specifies CACTGTIGNYSYEQYF. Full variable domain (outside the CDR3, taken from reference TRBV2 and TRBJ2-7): EPEVTQTPSHQVTQMGQEVILRCVPISNHLYFYWYRQILGQKVEFLVSFYNNEISEKSEIFDDQFSVERPDGSNFTLKIRSTKLEDSAMYFCACTGTIGNYSYEQYFGPGTRLTVT.

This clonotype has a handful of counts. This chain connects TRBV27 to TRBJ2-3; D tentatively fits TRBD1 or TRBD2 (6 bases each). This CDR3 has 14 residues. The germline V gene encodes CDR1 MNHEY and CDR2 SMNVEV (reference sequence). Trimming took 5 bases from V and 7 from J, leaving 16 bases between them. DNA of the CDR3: TGTGCCAGCAGTCCTGGGGGGCGAGGATATACGCAGTATTTT. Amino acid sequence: CASSPGGRGYTQYF.

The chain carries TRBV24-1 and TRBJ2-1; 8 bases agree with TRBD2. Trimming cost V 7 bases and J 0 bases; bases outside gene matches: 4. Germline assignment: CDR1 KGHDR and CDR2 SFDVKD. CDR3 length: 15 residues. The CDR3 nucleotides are TGTGCCACCAGGGGCGGGGGGAGCTCCTACAATGAGCAGTTCTTC. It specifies CATRGGGSSYNEQFF.

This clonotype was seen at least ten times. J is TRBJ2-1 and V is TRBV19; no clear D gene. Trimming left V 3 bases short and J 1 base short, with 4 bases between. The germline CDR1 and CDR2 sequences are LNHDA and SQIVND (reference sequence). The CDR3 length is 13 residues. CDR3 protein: CASSMYSYNEQFF. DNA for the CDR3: TGTGCCAGTAGTATGTATTCCTACAATGAGCAGTTCTTC. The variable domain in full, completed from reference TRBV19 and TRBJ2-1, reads DGGITQSPKYLFRKEGQNVTLSCEQNLNHDAMYWYRQDPGQGLRLIYYSQIVNDFQKGDIAEGYSVSREKKESFPLTVTSAQKNPTAFYLCASSMYSYNEQFFGPGTRLTVL.

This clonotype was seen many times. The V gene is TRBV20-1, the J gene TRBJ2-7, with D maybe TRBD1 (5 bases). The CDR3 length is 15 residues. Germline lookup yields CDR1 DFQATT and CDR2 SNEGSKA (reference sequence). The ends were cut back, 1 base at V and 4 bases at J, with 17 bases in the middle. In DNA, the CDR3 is TGCAGTGCTAGAGCCGCTGGGGCCCCACTTTACGAGCAGTACTTC. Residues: CSARAAGAPLYEQYF.

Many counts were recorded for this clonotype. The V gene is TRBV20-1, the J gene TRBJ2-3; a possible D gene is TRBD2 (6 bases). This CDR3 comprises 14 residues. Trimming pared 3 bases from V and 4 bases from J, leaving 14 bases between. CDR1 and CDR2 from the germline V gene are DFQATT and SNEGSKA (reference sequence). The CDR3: CSASGSQRPDTQYF. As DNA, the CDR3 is TGCAGTGCTAGCGGGAGTCAGCGGCCAGATACGCAGTATTTT.

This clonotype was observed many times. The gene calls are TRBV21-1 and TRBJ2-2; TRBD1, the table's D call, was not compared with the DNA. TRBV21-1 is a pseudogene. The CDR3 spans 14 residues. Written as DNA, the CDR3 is TGTGCCAGCCTCCAGGGGGAATCCACCGGGGAGCTGTTTTTT. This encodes CASLQGESTGELFF.

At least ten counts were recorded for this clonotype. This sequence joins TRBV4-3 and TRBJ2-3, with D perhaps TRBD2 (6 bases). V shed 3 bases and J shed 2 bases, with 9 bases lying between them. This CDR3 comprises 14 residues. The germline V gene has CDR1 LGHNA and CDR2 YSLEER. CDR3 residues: CASSQRDDTDTQYF. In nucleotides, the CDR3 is TGCGCCAGCAGCCAGCGGGACGACACAGATACGCAGTATTTT.

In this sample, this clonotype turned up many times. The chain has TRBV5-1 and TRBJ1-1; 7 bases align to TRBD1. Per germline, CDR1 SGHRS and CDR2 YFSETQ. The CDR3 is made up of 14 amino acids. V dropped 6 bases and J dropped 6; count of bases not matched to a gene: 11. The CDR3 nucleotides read TGCGCCAGCACCCTCGGAGGGGGCGCGGCTGAAGCTTTCTTT. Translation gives CASTLGGGAAEAFF.

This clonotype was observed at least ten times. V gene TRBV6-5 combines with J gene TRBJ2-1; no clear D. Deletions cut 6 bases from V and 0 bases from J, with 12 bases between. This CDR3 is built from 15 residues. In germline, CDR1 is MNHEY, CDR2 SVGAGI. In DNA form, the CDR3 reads TGTGCCAGCAGCCTCACACGGAGCTCCTACAATGAGCAGTTCTTC. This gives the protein CASSLTRSSYNEQFF.

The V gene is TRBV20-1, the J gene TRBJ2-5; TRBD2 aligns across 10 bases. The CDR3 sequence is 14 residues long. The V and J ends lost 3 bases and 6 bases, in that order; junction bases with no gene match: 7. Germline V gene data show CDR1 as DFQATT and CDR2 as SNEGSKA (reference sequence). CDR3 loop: CSASLASGSKTQYF. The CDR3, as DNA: TGCAGTGCTAGTTTGGCTAGCGGGAGTAAGACCCAGTACTTC.

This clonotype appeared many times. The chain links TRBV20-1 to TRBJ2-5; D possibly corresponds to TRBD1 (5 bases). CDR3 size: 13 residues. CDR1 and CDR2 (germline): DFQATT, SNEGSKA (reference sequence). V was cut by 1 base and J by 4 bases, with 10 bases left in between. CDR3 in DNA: TGCAGTGCTAGAGCCATCGACAGAGAGACCCAGTACTTC. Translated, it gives CSARAIDRETQYF.

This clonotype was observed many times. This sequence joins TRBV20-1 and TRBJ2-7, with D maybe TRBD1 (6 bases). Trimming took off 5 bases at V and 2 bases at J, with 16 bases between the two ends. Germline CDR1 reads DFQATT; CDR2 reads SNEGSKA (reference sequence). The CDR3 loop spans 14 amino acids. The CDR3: CSAFRQVAAYEQYF. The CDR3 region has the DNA TGCAGTGCTTTTAGACAGGTGGCAGCCTACGAGCAGTACTTC.

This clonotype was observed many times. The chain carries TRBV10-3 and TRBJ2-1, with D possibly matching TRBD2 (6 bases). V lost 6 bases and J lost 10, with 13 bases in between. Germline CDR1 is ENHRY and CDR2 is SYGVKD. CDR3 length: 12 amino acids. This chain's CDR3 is CAIREDAGEQFF. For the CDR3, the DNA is TGTGCCATCAGGGAGGATGCGGGGGAGCAGTTCTTC.

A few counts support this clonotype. In DNA form, the CDR3 reads TGCAGTGCTAGAGGGACAGGAATGAACACTGAAGCTTTCTTT. Translation: CSARGTGMNTEAFF. The chain carries TRBV20-1 and TRBJ1-1, with 7 bases that match TRBD1. The CDR3 has 14 residues. V lost 1 base and J lost 0; bases outside the gene matches: 2. The germline V gene has CDR1 DFQATT and CDR2 SNEGSKA (reference sequence).

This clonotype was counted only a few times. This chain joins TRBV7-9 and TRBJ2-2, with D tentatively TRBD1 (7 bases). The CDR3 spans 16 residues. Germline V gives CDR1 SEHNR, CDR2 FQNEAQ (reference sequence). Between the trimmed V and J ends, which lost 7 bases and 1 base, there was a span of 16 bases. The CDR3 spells CASITEGAGNTGELFF. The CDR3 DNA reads TGTGCCAGCATCACGGAGGGGGCGGGGAACACCGGGGAGCTGTTTTTT.

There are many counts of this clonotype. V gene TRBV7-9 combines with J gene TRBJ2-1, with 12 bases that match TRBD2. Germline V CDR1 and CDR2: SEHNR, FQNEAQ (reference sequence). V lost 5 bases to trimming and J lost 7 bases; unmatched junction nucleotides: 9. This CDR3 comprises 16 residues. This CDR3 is CASSPQASGRANEQFF. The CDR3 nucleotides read TGTGCCAGCAGCCCCCAGGCTAGCGGGAGGGCGAATGAGCAGTTCTTC.

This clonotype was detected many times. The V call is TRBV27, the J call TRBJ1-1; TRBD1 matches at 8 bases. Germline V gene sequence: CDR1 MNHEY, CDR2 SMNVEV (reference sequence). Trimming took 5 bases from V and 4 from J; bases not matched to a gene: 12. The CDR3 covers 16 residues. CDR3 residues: CASSPSTGEEITEAFF. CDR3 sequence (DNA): TGTGCCAGCAGTCCCTCGACAGGGGAGGAGATCACTGAAGCTTTCTTT.

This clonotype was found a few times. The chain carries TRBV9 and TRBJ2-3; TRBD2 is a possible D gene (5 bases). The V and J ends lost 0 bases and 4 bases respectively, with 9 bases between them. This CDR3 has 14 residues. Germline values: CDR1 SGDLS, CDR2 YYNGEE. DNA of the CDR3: TGTGCCAGCAGCGTAGTGGGCGGGCCAGATACGCAGTATTTT. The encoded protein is CASSVVGGPDTQYF.

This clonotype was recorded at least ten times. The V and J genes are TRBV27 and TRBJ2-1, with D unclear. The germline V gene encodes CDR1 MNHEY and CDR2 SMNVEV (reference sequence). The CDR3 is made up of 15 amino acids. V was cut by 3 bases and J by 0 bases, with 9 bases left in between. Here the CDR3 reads CASSFTDSSYNEQFF. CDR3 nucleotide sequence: TGTGCCAGCAGTTTCACGGATAGCTCCTACAATGAGCAGTTCTTC.

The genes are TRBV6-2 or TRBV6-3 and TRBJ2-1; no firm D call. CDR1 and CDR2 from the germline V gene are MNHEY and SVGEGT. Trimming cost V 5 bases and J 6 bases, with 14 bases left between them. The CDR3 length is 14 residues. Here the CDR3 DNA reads TGTGCCAGCAGTGGGCCCACCGACCGCAATGAGCAGTTCTTC. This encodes CASSGPTDRNEQFF.